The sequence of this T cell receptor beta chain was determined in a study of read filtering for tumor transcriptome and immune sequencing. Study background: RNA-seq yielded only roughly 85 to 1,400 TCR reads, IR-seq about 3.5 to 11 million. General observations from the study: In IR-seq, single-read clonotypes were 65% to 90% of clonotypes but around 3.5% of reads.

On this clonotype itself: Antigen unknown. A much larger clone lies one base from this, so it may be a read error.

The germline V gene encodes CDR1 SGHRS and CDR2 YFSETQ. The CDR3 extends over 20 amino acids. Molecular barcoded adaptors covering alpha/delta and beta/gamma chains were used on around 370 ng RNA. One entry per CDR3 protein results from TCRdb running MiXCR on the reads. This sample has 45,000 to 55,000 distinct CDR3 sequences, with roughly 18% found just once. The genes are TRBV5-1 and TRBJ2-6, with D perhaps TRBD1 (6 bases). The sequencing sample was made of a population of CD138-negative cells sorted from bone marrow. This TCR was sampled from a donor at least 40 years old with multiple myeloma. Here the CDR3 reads CASGLGATSSAPSGANVLTF. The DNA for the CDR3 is TGCGCCAGCGGCTTGGGGGCCACTTCCTCCGCGCCGTCTGGGGCCAACGTCCTGACTTTC.